The 27 T cell receptor beta chains reported below all come from one sample, sequenced in a study of Ad26.COV2.S vaccination and SARS-CoV-2 variants (dated by TCRdb to about 2021). Library preparation was by the immunoSEQ multiplex PCR assay. This is the immuneACCESS table as TCRdb keeps it, with only in-frame sequences that have V and J called. A part of the clones is gone; compared with another copy, unresolved V genes explain less than half, and the rest is unexplained. This sample is represented by 330,000 or so clones; 90% of them were singletons. The ten largest clones add up to around 5.5% of the sample. Taken with the paper, the label for treatment or condition translates to: around 19 received Ad26.COV2.S at low or high dose, single or two shots; 5 received placebo; per-sample allocation not given. Repertoires of vaccine and placebo recipients were sequenced from samples taken on day 63 after the first injection.

Sequenced material: peripheral blood, taken in a trial of Ad26.COV2.S vaccine versus placebo. All receptors come from a person between 18 and 60 years old who received the Ad26.COV2.S COVID-19 vaccine or a placebo.

This clone has a single count. The J gene is TRBJ2-3, the V gene TRBV18, with D maybe TRBD2 (7 bases). The CDR3 consists of 15 residues. Germline V lookup: CDR1 KGHSH, CDR2 LQKENI. Trimming stripped 3 bases from V and 2 bases from J, with 12 bases between. As DNA, the CDR3 is TGTGCCAGCTCACCCGGGGGGCTAAACACAGATACGCAGTATTTT. Translation: CASSPGGLNTDTQYF.

The chain links TRBV28 to TRBJ1-3, with D tentatively TRBD1 (6 bases). Trimming took off 10 bases at V and 0 bases at J, with 13 bases between the two ends. Germline CDR1 and CDR2: MDHEN and SYDVKM. The CDR3 sequence is 14 residues long. The CDR3 DNA follows: TGTGCCACTGGGGGGCAGGGCTCTGGAAACACCATATATTTT. It is translated as CATGGQGSGNTIYF.

This sequence joins TRBV25-1 and TRBJ1-1; tentative D call: TRBD1 (5 bases). The CDR3 loop spans 15 amino acids. Trimming cost V 0 bases and J 2 bases, with 10 bases left between them. Germline CDR1 and CDR2: MGHDK and SYGVNS. The CDR3, as DNA: TGTGCCAGCAGTGAATATGCGGGGCTAAACACTGAAGCTTTCTTT. Translating it yields CASSEYAGLNTEAFF.

This clone showed up just once. This sequence joins TRBV7-2 and TRBJ2-5; D tentatively reads TRBD1 or TRBD2 (5 bases each). Germline values: CDR1 SGHTA, CDR2 FQGNSA. This CDR3 has 15 amino acids. Trimming took 1 base from V and 5 from J, leaving 14 bases between them. The CDR3 here is CASSLGGALRETQYF. Written as DNA, the CDR3 is TGTGCCAGCAGCTTAGGAGGGGCTCTGAGGGAGACCCAGTACTTC. The whole variable domain, remainder taken from reference TRBV7-2 and TRBJ2-5, is GAGVSQSPSNKVTEKGKDVELRCDPISGHTALYWYRQSLGQGLEFLIYFQGNSAPDKSGLPSDRFSAERTGGSVSTLTIQRTQQEDSAVYLCASSLGGALRETQYFGPGTRLLVL.

The CDR3 region is CAWSWRGARNTEAFF. The CDR3 DNA sequence: TGTGCCTGGAGTTGGCGGGGGGCTAGGAACACTGAAGCTTTCTTT. The chain has TRBV30 and TRBJ1-1; D possibly corresponds to TRBD1 (6 bases). The ends were cut back, 2 bases at V and 1 base at J, with 14 bases in the middle. CDR3 length: 15 amino acids. The germline V gene encodes CDR1 GTSNPN and CDR2 SVGIG (reference sequence). The variable domain in full, completed from reference TRBV30 and TRBJ1-1, reads SQTIHQWPATLVQPVGSPLSLECTVEGTSNPNLYWYRQAAGRGLQLLFYSVGIGQISSEVPQNLSASRPQDRQFILSSKKLLLSDSGFYLCAWSWRGARNTEAFFGQGTRLTVV.

The chain links TRBV9 to TRBJ1-2; D remains ambiguous. Trimming took off 0 bases at V and 5 bases at J, with 14 bases between the two ends. In germline, CDR1 is SGDLS, CDR2 YYNGEE. The CDR3 spans 15 residues. The CDR3 here is CASSVGANTDYGYTF. The DNA of the CDR3 is TGTGCCAGCAGCGTAGGGGCGAATACTGATTATGGCTACACCTTC.

V is TRBV19 and J is TRBJ1-5, with 9 nucleotides matching TRBD1. This CDR3 is 15 amino acids long. Germline-derived CDR1 and CDR2 are LNHDA and SQIVND (reference sequence). V shed 6 bases and J 6 bases; nucleotides not matched to a gene: 9. The CDR3 is CASRFTGGHFQPQHF. The CDR3 region has the DNA TGTGCCAGTAGATTCACAGGGGGCCATTTTCAGCCCCAGCATTTT.

The chain recombines TRBV30 with TRBJ2-3, with D unclear. Germline assignment: CDR1 GTSNPN and CDR2 SVGIG (reference sequence). This CDR3 is built from 12 residues. The ends were cut back, 0 bases at V and 4 bases at J, with 5 bases in the middle. CDR3 DNA sequence: TGTGCCTGGAGTGTTGGGGCAGATACGCAGTATTTT. This translates into CAWSVGADTQYF.

The chain recombines TRBV7-9 with TRBJ1-2; tentatively, D is TRBD1 (5 bases). The CDR3 is 17 residues long. The V end lost 4 bases, the J end lost 7 bases, and 25 bases lay between the germline ends. In germline, CDR1 is SEHNR, CDR2 FQNEAQ (reference sequence). The CDR3 DNA is TGTGCCAGCAGCTGGGTCGTATTCGACAGTCCCTCTGCTGGCTACACCTTC. Translating gives CASSWVVFDSPSAGYTF. The full variable domain, in which reference TRBV7-9 and TRBJ1-2 provide the parts outside the CDR3, is DTGVSQNPRHKITKRGQNVTFRCDPISEHNRLYWYRQTLGQGPEFLTYFQNEAQLEKSRLLSDRFSAERPKGSFSTLEIQRTEQGDSAMYLCASSWVVFDSPSAGYTFGSGTRLTVV.

This clone is a singleton in its sample. Distinct nucleotide sequences in the sample also encode this CDR3. CDR3 protein: CASSQGSSYNSPLHF. CDR3 nucleotide sequence: TGTGCCAGCAGCCAAGGGTCCTCCTATAATTCACCCCTCCACTTT. The V and J genes are TRBV3-1 (or the pseudogene TRBV3-2) and TRBJ1-6, with D unresolved. CDR3 size: 15 residues. The germline CDR1 and CDR2 sequences are LGHDT and YNNKEL (reference sequence). V was cut by 1 base and J by 0 bases, with 4 bases left in between.

Concerning this clone: Other DNA variants within this sample encode the same CDR3. This rearrangement joins TRBV5-1 to TRBJ2-3; D remains ambiguous. With 4 bases removed from V and 6 bases from J, the gap between germline ends came to 9 bases. Germline V gene lookup returns CDR1 SGHRS and CDR2 YFSETQ. The CDR3 loop spans 12 amino acids. The chain's CDR3 is CASSPGGDTQYF. In DNA, the CDR3 is TGCGCCAGCAGCCCGGGTGGGGATACGCAGTATTTT.

Only one count was recorded for this clone. V and J are TRBV7-2 and TRBJ1-1; the D gene is possibly TRBD1 (5 bases). The CDR3 contains 15 residues. Germline assignment: CDR1 SGHTA and CDR2 FQGNSA. Trimming took 5 bases from V and 2 from J, leaving 15 bases between them. The CDR3 bases are TGTGCCAGCAGCCCAGAGGGGTCGCCTAACACTGAAGCTTTCTTT. Protein product: CASSPEGSPNTEAFF.

The chain joins TRBV19 to TRBJ1-5, with D tentatively TRBD1 (5 bases). The CDR3 sequence is 13 residues long. With 6 bases removed from V and 5 bases from J, the gap between germline ends came to 11 bases. Germline CDR1 LNHDA, CDR2 SQIVND (reference sequence). CDR3 sequence reads: CASSGVGDQPQHF. Here the CDR3 DNA reads TGTGCCAGTAGCGGGGTGGGGGATCAGCCCCAGCATTTT.

The chain is built from TRBV6-5 and TRBJ1-2; 7 bases are shared with TRBD1. The CDR3 consists of 14 residues. V gave up 0 bases and J gave up 14 bases; unmatched junction bases: 12. The germline V gene has CDR1 MNHEY and CDR2 SVGAGI. CDR3 in amino acids: CASSYSDRPRQRTF. For the CDR3, the DNA is TGTGCCAGCAGTTACTCGGACAGGCCCCGGCAAAGGACCTTC.

V gene TRBV2 combines with J gene TRBJ1-2; no firm D call. Trimming cost V 3 bases and J 4 bases, with 12 bases left between them. Germline lookup yields CDR1 SNHLY and CDR2 FYNNEI. CDR3 length: 14 residues. CDR3 amino acids: CASSDFSSLYGYTF. CDR3 nucleotides: TGTGCCAGCAGTGATTTCAGCTCACTCTATGGCTACACCTTC.

This chain joins TRBV7-9 and TRBJ2-7; possibly TRBD1 or TRBD2 for D (5 bases each). The germline gives CDR1 SEHNR, CDR2 FQNEAQ (reference sequence). Trimming pared 7 bases from V and 4 bases from J, leaving 14 bases between. This CDR3 spans 13 amino acids. CDR3 sequence (DNA): TGTGCCAGCACCCGGGACGGTGGGTACGAGCAGTACTTC. It encodes CASTRDGGYEQYF.

The chain links TRBV9 to TRBJ2-5, with D maybe TRBD1 (5 bases). The CDR3 runs to 16 residues. Germline CDR1 SGDLS, CDR2 YYNGEE. V was shortened by 0 bases and J by 1 base, with 13 bases between the two germline ends. CDR3 protein: CASSVETGWVQETQYF. CDR3 in DNA: TGTGCCAGCAGCGTAGAAACAGGTTGGGTCCAAGAGACCCAGTACTTC.

The chain couples TRBV7-9 to TRBJ1-1; a weak D match, TRBD1 (5 bases). The CDR3 consists of 13 residues. V was shortened by 6 bases and J by 5 bases, with 13 bases between the two germline ends. Per the germline V gene, CDR1 is SEHNR and CDR2 is FQNEAQ (reference sequence). The CDR3 DNA reads as TGTGCCAGCAGGAGTCGGGGGGGAACTGAAGCTTTCTTT. Its translation is CASRSRGGTEAFF.

This chain links TRBV4-1 with TRBJ2-5; possible D gene TRBD2, 5 bases. The germline CDR1 and CDR2 sequences are MGHRA and YSYEKL. CDR3 length: 15 amino acids. The V end was cut by 1 base, the J end by 3 bases, with 12 bases between. CDR3 bases: TGCGCCAGCAGCCAAGGGGAGTTTGGAAAAGAGACCCAGTACTTC. Its translation is CASSQGEFGKETQYF.

The chain employs TRBV2 and TRBJ1-2, with TRBD1 identical over 9 bases. CDR3 size: 15 residues. V shed 5 bases and J 5 bases; nucleotides not matched to a gene: 9. Germline lookup yields CDR1 SNHLY and CDR2 FYNNEI. The CDR3 loop reads CASSRDGDRVYGYTF. The CDR3 nucleotides read TGTGCCAGCAGTCGCGATGGGGACAGGGTATATGGCTACACCTTC.

The V gene is TRBV12-3 or TRBV12-4, the J gene TRBJ1-1; no clear D. CDR3 length: 12 amino acids. With 2 bases removed from V and 3 bases from J, the gap between germline ends came to 4 bases. The CDR3, as DNA: TGTGCCAGCAGTTTATGGGACACTGAAGCTTTCTTT. Amino acid sequence: CASSLWDTEAFF.

DNA for the CDR3: TGCGCCAGCAGTGAGGATAGATATGTAAGTTGGGACACTGAAGCTTTCTTT. It specifies CASSEDRYVSWDTEAFF. This rearrangement joins TRBV10-1 to TRBJ1-1; D gene ambiguous. Trimming pared 2 bases from V and 3 bases from J, leaving 19 bases between. The length of the CDR3 is 17 residues. Germline V lookup: CDR1 WNHNN, CDR2 SYGVQD (reference sequence).

V and J are TRBV12-3 or TRBV12-4 and TRBJ2-3; D gene unclear. The CDR3 spans 12 residues. Trimming took 2 bases from V and 7 from J, leaving 7 bases between them. CDR3 coding DNA: TGTGCCAGCAGTTTAAGTAAAAATACGCAGTATTTT. It translates to CASSLSKNTQYF.

The chain links TRBV4-1 to TRBJ2-5; D not certain. V lost 1 base and J lost 4, with 10 bases in between. This CDR3 region has 14 residues. Per the germline V gene, CDR1 is MGHRA and CDR2 is YSYEKL. The DNA for the CDR3 is TGCGCCAGCAGCCAAGGGCCAAATAGAGAGACCCAGTACTTC. Protein: CASSQGPNRETQYF.

The chain links TRBV5-4 to TRBJ2-1; 12 nucleotides match TRBD2. CDR1 and CDR2 (germline): SGHNT, YYREEE (reference sequence). The CDR3 has 12 residues. The ends lost 3 bases at V and 13 bases at J; junction bases unmatched: 2. This CDR3 reads CASSSGLAGQFF. CDR3 nucleotides: TGTGCCAGCAGCTCCGGACTAGCGGGACAGTTCTTC.

The gene calls are TRBV5-1 and TRBJ2-5; 9 bases are a match to TRBD2. The CDR3 contains 14 residues. V lost 6 bases to trimming and J lost 4 bases; unmatched junction nucleotides: 7. Germline CDR1 and CDR2: SGHRS and YFSETQ. CDR3 in DNA: TGCGCCAGCATGGAGGCACTAGCGGGAGAGACCCAGTACTTC. Translating it yields CASMEALAGETQYF.

This clone appeared a single time. The rearrangement joins TRBV6-5 to TRBJ2-7; unclear D gene. The CDR3 covers 16 residues. V lost 0 bases and J 3 bases, leaving 15 bases between the germline ends. Germline values: CDR1 MNHEY, CDR2 SVGAGI. The CDR3 DNA reads TGTGCCAGCAGTTACTCGTCCCCAAGGTACGACTACGAGCAGTACTTC. Protein sequence: CASSYSSPRYDYEQYF.